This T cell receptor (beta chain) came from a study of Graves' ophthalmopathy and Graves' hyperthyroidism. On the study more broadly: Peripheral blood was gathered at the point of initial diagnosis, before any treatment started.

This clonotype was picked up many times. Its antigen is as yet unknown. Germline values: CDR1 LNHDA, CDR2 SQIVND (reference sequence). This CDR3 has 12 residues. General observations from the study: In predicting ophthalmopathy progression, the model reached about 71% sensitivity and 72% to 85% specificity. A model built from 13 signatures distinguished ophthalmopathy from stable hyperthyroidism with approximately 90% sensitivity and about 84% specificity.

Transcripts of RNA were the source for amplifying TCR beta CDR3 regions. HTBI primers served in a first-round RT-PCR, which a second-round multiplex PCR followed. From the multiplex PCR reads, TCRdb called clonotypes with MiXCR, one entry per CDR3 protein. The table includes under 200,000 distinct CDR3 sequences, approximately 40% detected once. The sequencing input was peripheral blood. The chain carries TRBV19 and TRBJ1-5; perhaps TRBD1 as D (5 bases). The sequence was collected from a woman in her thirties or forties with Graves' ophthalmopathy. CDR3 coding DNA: TGTGCGACCGTCGGGGGTAATCAGCCCCAGCATTTT. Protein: CATVGGNQPQHF.